These 24 T cell receptor beta chains were sequenced from one sample in a study of blood T cell repertoires in COVID-19. Assay used: immunoSEQ multiplex PCR; TCRdb lists only in-frame clones, some missing. The sample holds around 93,000 clones, approximately 87% seen once. The sequenced material came from peripheral blood. Every receptor here comes from a human donor in a cohort sampled during active COVID-19.

The chain has TRBV5-4 and TRBJ2-1; 10 nucleotides agree with TRBD2. Per the germline V gene, CDR1 is SGHNT and CDR2 is YYREEE (reference sequence). The V segment lost 0 bases and the J segment 6 bases; nucleotides outside the gene matches: 6. The CDR3 runs 16 residues. This CDR3 reads CASSLESGRAGNEQFF. CDR3 nucleotides: TGTGCCAGCAGCTTGGAGAGCGGGAGGGCGGGCAATGAGCAGTTCTTC. The full variable domain, with the rest looked up from reference TRBV5-4 and TRBJ2-1, is ETGVTQSPTHLIKTRGQQVTLRCSSQSGHNTVSWYQQALGQGPQFIFQYYREEENGRGNFPPRFSGLQFPNYSSELNVNALELDDSALYLCASSLESGRAGNEQFFGPGTRLTVL.

The chain links TRBV20-1 to TRBJ2-4; D may match TRBD1 or TRBD2 (5 bases each). The CDR3 runs 15 residues. Trimming removed 3 bases from V and 0 bases from J, with 12 bases in between. CDR1 is DFQATT, CDR2 SNEGSKA, per germline (reference sequence). CDR3 bases: TGCAGTGCTAGTGGGGGAGACGTAGCCAAAAACATTCAGTACTTC. Translated, it gives CSASGGDVAKNIQYF.

This chain links TRBV19 with TRBJ2-3, with 8 bases that match TRBD2. The V and J ends lost 6 bases and 0 bases, in that order; junction bases with no gene match: 11. Germline CDR1 is LNHDA and CDR2 is SQIVND (reference sequence). This CDR3 has 17 residues. CDR3 sequence reads: CASSLTPASGSTDTQYF. CDR3 nucleotides: TGTGCCAGTAGCCTAACCCCGGCTAGCGGGAGCACAGATACGCAGTATTTT.

V gene TRBV4-2 combines with J gene TRBJ2-3; maybe TRBD2 (5 bases). The CDR3 loop spans 14 amino acids. Germline V gives CDR1 LGHNA, CDR2 YNFKEQ. V was trimmed by 1 base and J by 5 bases, leaving 10 bases between them. CDR3 region: CASSQGREGDTQYF. The CDR3 DNA reads as TGTGCCAGCAGCCAAGGGCGAGAGGGAGATACGCAGTATTTT.

CDR3 bases: TGTGCCAGCAGTGGGGGAGCGGGAGCCAGGTACGAGCAGTACTTC. It translates to CASSGGAGARYEQYF. The rearrangement uses TRBV27 and TRBJ2-7, with 8 bases fitting TRBD2. The CDR3 has 15 amino acids. With 5 bases clipped from V and 4 bases from J, the junction kept 10 bases outside the gene matches. Germline CDR1 MNHEY, CDR2 SMNVEV (reference sequence).

The gene calls are TRBV27 and TRBJ2-1, with a weak D call TRBD1 (6 bases). Germline V gene data show CDR1 as MNHEY and CDR2 as SMNVEV (reference sequence). The CDR3 runs 12 residues. V lost 4 bases, J lost 8 bases, and 9 bases lay in between. CDR3 DNA sequence: TGTGCCAGCAGTTACAGGGACGATGAGCAGTTCTTC. Translation: CASSYRDDEQFF.

CDR3 sequence reads: CASSDTGWNSPLHF. In DNA, the CDR3 is TGTGCCAGCAGTGATACAGGGTGGAATTCACCCCTCCACTTT. J is TRBJ1-6 and V is TRBV25-1; possible D gene TRBD1, 6 bases. In germline, CDR1 is MGHDK, CDR2 SYGVNS. This CDR3 has 14 residues. Trimming took off 3 bases at V and 7 bases at J, with 10 bases between the two ends.

V is TRBV5-4 and J is TRBJ2-3; 7 bases are shared with TRBD2. CDR3 length: 13 residues. Trimming removed 4 bases from V and 5 bases from J; junction bases left unmatched: 4. CDR1 is SGHNT, CDR2 YYREEE, per germline (reference sequence). The CDR3 protein is CASSLGTKDTQYF. CDR3 coding DNA: TGTGCCAGCAGCCTAGGGACTAAAGATACGCAGTATTTT. The entire variable domain, with the rest obtained from reference TRBV5-4 and TRBJ2-3, is as follows: ETGVTQSPTHLIKTRGQQVTLRCSSQSGHNTVSWYQQALGQGPQFIFQYYREEENGRGNFPPRFSGLQFPNYSSELNVNALELDDSALYLCASSLGTKDTQYFGPGTRLTVL.

The rearrangement uses TRBV29-1 and TRBJ1-1, with 7 nucleotides matching TRBD1. Germline CDR1 is SQVTM and CDR2 is ANQGSEA. The CDR3 is 16 amino acids. The V segment lost 6 bases and the J segment 1 base; nucleotides outside the gene matches: 14. The CDR3 loop reads CSVGRVQGFGNTEAFF. The CDR3 DNA is TGCAGCGTCGGGAGGGTACAGGGGTTTGGGAACACTGAAGCTTTCTTT.

V is TRBV3-1 (or the pseudogene TRBV3-2) and J is TRBJ2-3, with D perhaps TRBD2 (6 bases). Germline CDR1 reads LGHDT; CDR2 reads YNNKEL (reference sequence). The CDR3 extends over 16 amino acids. Trimming removed 4 bases from V and 2 bases from J, with 16 bases in between. Written as DNA, the CDR3 is TGTGCCAGCAGCCGGGGGACTGTTGGATCCACAGATACGCAGTATTTT. Residues: CASSRGTVGSTDTQYF.

This chain links TRBV2 with TRBJ2-4; TRBD2 matches at 7 bases. The germline gives CDR1 SNHLY, CDR2 FYNNEI. The CDR3 has 15 residues. The junction had 10 bases not matched to a gene; V was cut back by 10 bases and J by 1 base. The CDR3 protein is CATKGGESAKNIQYF. Here the CDR3 DNA reads TGTGCCACCAAGGGAGGGGAGTCGGCCAAAAACATTCAGTACTTC.

The V and J genes are TRBV5-1 and TRBJ2-3, with D possibly being TRBD2 (5 bases). V lost 4 bases and J 2 bases, leaving 17 bases between the germline ends. Per germline, CDR1 SGHRS and CDR2 YFSETQ. This CDR3 spans 16 amino acids. The CDR3 sequence: CASSPGSSGFTDTQYF. CDR3 nucleotides: TGCGCCAGCAGCCCGGGTTCCAGCGGATTCACAGATACGCAGTATTTT.

This sequence joins TRBV28 and TRBJ1-1, with 8 bases identical to TRBD1. From germline, CDR1 is MDHEN and CDR2 SYDVKM. V dropped 2 bases and J dropped 13; count of bases not matched to a gene: 6. The CDR3 extends over 12 amino acids. This CDR3 is CASSLPGGVVFF. In nucleotides, the CDR3 is TGTGCCAGCAGTTTACCAGGGGGCGTTGTTTTCTTT.

This clone has a count of ten or more. The V and J genes are TRBV6-5 and TRBJ1-1; the D is unclear. The CDR3 length is 12 residues. Germline CDR1 and CDR2: MNHEY and SVGAGI. Trimming stripped 7 bases from V and 9 bases from J, with 15 bases between. Here the CDR3 DNA reads TGTGCCAGCACCGATAGACCCGACAAAGCTTTCTTT. Protein sequence: CASTDRPDKAFF.

This chain uses TRBV10-1 with TRBJ2-3; 12 positions match TRBD2. The CDR3 contains 16 residues. Germline-derived CDR1 and CDR2 are WNHNN and SYGVQD (reference sequence). V lost 2 bases to trimming and J lost 5 bases; unmatched junction nucleotides: 5. CDR3 sequence (DNA): TGCGCCAGCAGTGAGACTAGCGGGGGGCGTGGAGATACGCAGTATTTT. Translating gives CASSETSGGRGDTQYF.

This clone has a single count. The chain carries TRBV27 and TRBJ2-1, with D unclear. CDR1 is MNHEY and CDR2 is SMNVEV in the germline V gene (reference sequence). The CDR3 is 19 amino acids. The V gene lost 4 bases and the J gene lost 3 bases, with 25 bases spanning the gap. The CDR3 protein is CASSSIEWSVPTHYNEQFF. DNA of the CDR3: TGTGCCAGCAGTTCAATCGAATGGAGCGTCCCCACGCACTACAATGAGCAGTTCTTC.

The chain joins TRBV4-3 to TRBJ2-1, with D possibly TRBD2 on 6 matching bases. Looked up from germline, CDR1 is LGHNA and CDR2 is YSLEER. V shed 1 base and J shed 5 bases, with 24 bases lying between them. This CDR3 region has 19 residues. CDR3 DNA sequence: TGCGCCAGCAGCCAAGGAAGCGGAGGGATCCTTAGGGGCCACAATGAGCAGTTCTTC. This gives the protein CASSQGSGGILRGHNEQFF.

This clone was recorded once. This chain uses TRBV10-2 with TRBJ2-1, with 9 bases aligning to TRBD2. The junction had 1 base not matched to a gene; V was cut back by 5 bases and J by 2 bases. There are 14 residues in the CDR3. The germline CDR1 and CDR2 sequences are WSHSY and SAAADI. The CDR3 protein is CASSSSGAYNEQFF. As DNA, the CDR3 is TGCGCCAGCAGTTCTAGCGGGGCCTACAATGAGCAGTTCTTC.

The rearrangement joins TRBV3-1 (or the pseudogene TRBV3-2) to TRBJ2-2; a possible D gene is TRBD2 (5 bases). CDR3 size: 16 residues. The V end lost 0 bases, the J end lost 1 base, and 9 bases lay between the germline ends. CDR1 is LGHDT, CDR2 YNNKEL, per germline (reference sequence). In nucleotides, the CDR3 is TGTGCCAGCAGCCAAGATAGAGGGATGAACACCGGGGAGCTGTTTTTT. This codes for CASSQDRGMNTGELFF.

The CDR3 here is CASSQELASGNTIYF. The DNA for the CDR3 is TGTGCCAGCAGCCAAGAACTCGCCTCTGGAAACACCATATATTTT. The chain couples TRBV3-1 (or the pseudogene TRBV3-2) to TRBJ1-3, with D unclear. Germline V CDR1 and CDR2: LGHDT, YNNKEL (reference sequence). Trimming cost V 0 bases and J 0 bases, with 6 bases left between them. The CDR3 covers 15 residues.

The rearrangement joins TRBV27 to TRBJ2-7; no clear D gene. Germline V gene data show CDR1 as MNHEY and CDR2 as SMNVEV (reference sequence). Trimming pared 3 bases from V and 1 base from J, leaving 10 bases between. This CDR3 has 14 amino acids. The CDR3 nucleotides read TGTGCCAGCAGTTTTAACCCAGATTCCTACGAGCAGTACTTC. This codes for CASSFNPDSYEQYF.

This clone was recorded only once. The chain employs TRBV20-1 and TRBJ1-1; D is ambiguous. The V end lost 5 bases, the J end lost 0 bases, and 4 bases lay between the germline ends. Germline values: CDR1 DFQATT, CDR2 SNEGSKA (reference sequence). CDR3 length: 11 amino acids. Here the CDR3 reads CSAPMNTEAFF. The CDR3 nucleotides read TGCAGTGCTCCCATGAACACTGAAGCTTTCTTT.

CDR3 sequence reads: CASSSLSYEQYF. CDR3 sequence (DNA): TGTGCCAGCAGTTCCCTATCCTACGAGCAGTACTTC. The chain carries TRBV2 and TRBJ2-7; D gene unclear. CDR1 and CDR2 (germline): SNHLY, FYNNEI. The germline V and J ends were trimmed by 5 bases and 1 base, with 6 bases remaining between them. CDR3 length equals 12 residues.

J is TRBJ2-1 and V is TRBV7-8, with a tentative D call TRBD2 (6 bases). The germline V gene encodes CDR1 SGHVS and CDR2 FQNEAQ. V dropped 1 base and J dropped 6 bases, with 10 bases sitting between them. The CDR3 is 14 amino acids. CDR3 loop: CASSLVGGTNEQFF. The CDR3 DNA sequence: TGTGCCAGCAGCTTAGTGGGCGGGACCAATGAGCAGTTCTTC.